The TCR beta chain under discussion was sequenced for a study of cytomegalovirus exposure and HLA in healthy donors. With 60 Vbeta and 13 Jbeta primers, the PCR was carried out. Assay: immunoSEQ multiplex PCR; the TCRdb copy retains only in-frame clones and omits some. In all, the sample yields roughly 110,000 clones. V lost 3 bases and J lost 0, with 9 bases in between. Germline lookup yields CDR1 KGHSH and CDR2 LQKENI. The CDR3 contains 15 residues. About this clone: Other DNA sequences within the sample encode an identical CDR3.

The sample was PBMCs. The source is a middle-aged man in good health and CMV-seropositive. The chain employs TRBV18 and TRBJ1-5; D perhaps matches TRBD1 (6 bases). CDR3 sequence (DNA): TGTGCCAGCTCACCCCAGGGGCTTAGCAATCAGCCCCAGCATTTT. Its protein product is CASSPQGLSNQPQHF.